This entry features one T cell receptor (beta chain) sequence. Both TCRalpha and TCRbeta chains were reverse transcribed with V-gene-specific primers. The authors amplified TCRs for about 18 PCR cycles with a constant-region primer and a V-primer adapter. TCRdb re-derived calls from the reads in MiXCR, one entry per CDR3 protein. The sample includes about 35,000 distinct CDR3 sequences, around 20% of them seen just once. This CDR3 region has 14 residues. Germline V CDR1 and CDR2: ENHRY, SYGVKD. The junction had 8 bases not matched to a gene; V was cut back by 8 bases and J by 8 bases. Sample time point: after trial treatment. Treatment meaning: LDRT plus nivolumab, ipilimumab, low-dose cyclophosphamide and aspirin (RACIN trial). Low-dose radiotherapy and low-dose cyclophosphamide, together with aspirin, ipilimumab and nivolumab, were given to donors. Advanced solid tumors lacking tumor-infiltrating lymphocytes characterized eligible patients.

This sample was included in a study of low-dose radiotherapy and immunotherapy resistance in tumors. Study overall: Intravenous administration to patients comprised nivolumab at 240 mg every two weeks and ipilimumab at 1 mg/kg every six weeks. Intravenous cyclophosphamide 200 mg/m2 was given every two weeks, one day before radiation and immunotherapy.

The receptor comes from a female donor with ovarian cancer. Sequences were derived from PBMCs, sampled after low-dose radiotherapy plus immunotherapy. The chain is built from TRBV10-3 and TRBJ1-4, with 10 positions matching TRBD1. CDR3 bases: TGTGCCATCGGGGAGGGACAGGGGAACGAAAAACTGTTTTTT. Its protein is CAIGEGQGNEKLFF.